This TCR beta chain was captured in a study of human T cells and chemical hapten exposure (dated by TCRdb to the early 2020s). Background on the whole study: For sensitization, 2% DPC in acetone was applied to a 2 cm by 2 cm area of upper inner arm skin. Peripheral blood TCR repertoire changes were tracked in vivo in alopecia patients during primary and secondary sensitization to the hapten diphenylcyclopropenone (DPC). The libraries were sequenced as a pool, and the TCR yield per sample differed mostly because of small variations in library volumes within the pool. Blood samples were taken from patients before sensitization (week 0) and at 2, 6 and about 24 weeks after DPC sensitization. Most of the patients in the cohort were female, and the cohort covered alopecia areata with under or over 50% scalp involvement, alopecia totalis and alopecia universalis. Throughout the approximately 24-week study period, patients were also given weekly therapeutic DPC doses on the scalp. Patch tests used Finn chambers with 0.01% DPC on the upper back, scored after 6 days by International Contact Dermatitis Research Group standards. Blood for TCR sequencing was provided by twenty-nine alopecia patients at one to four time points (pre-sensitization, 2, 6 and 24 weeks).

A note on this clonotype: There is no known antigen for this receptor. Nothing much larger sits one base from this clone, and base qualities are not available.

The library was made by RACE. Reads for this sample came from a NextSeq 500. During library preparation, unique molecular identifiers were attached to individual cDNA molecules so that TCRs could be counted quantitatively and reproducibly. Each blood RNA sample was used to sequence both TCR alpha and TCR beta chains. As for the original processing: Samples had a median of about 96,000 TCRs, with a range from roughly 23,224 to 700,000. V, J and CDR3 annotation of the TCR reads was performed with the Decombinator software suite. Every sample was subsampled to the same number of TCRs (28,000) for the PS versus PT1 abundance plots. Expanded TCRs were defined as absent before sensitization and observed at least eight times at the 2-week time point. The raw public data were reprocessed by TCRdb itself: fastp quality trimming at Q25, MiXCR clonotype calling, in-frame beta chains only. Every entry covers one CDR3 protein and lists the most common genes and DNA from its rows. The V and J calls come from TCRdb's annotation, not from the publication. Recorded for this sample are about 160,000 distinct CDR3 sequences; 25% to 35% of them occurred a single time. The top ten constitute around 2.3% of the sample.

Overall results and qualifications from the work: No change with DPC sensitization was found in the number of TCRs above 1 in 1000 frequency, and no evidence of global repertoire structure alterations was found. Patch test score correlated positively with the number of PT1 expanded TCRs, reaching significance at thresholds 8, 16 and 32 but not at 4. Compared with pre-sensitization or healthy control sets, expanded TCRs formed significantly more large CDR3 similarity clusters, which is consistent with antigen-driven responses. Repeated subsampling changed both the strength of the expansion versus patch-test correlation and the threshold at which that correlation became significant. Because all patients had alopecia, a presumed autoimmune disease, the immune response of the patients might differ from that of healthy individuals.

The time point label on this specimen signifies: patch test 3, about 24 weeks after DPC sensitization. The intended sense of this specimen's treatment or condition label: therapeutic diphenylcyclopropenone sensitization with weekly scalp DPC. Blood at each patch-test visit was drawn before the patch test was applied. Patients were considered eligible if aged 18 to 70, diagnosed with alopecia and deemed suitable for DPC therapy, and patients were excluded if pregnant. Total RNA was extracted from unfractionated whole blood collected in Tempus Blood RNA tubes. The sequencing used whole blood, collected in connection with sensitization to the hapten diphenylcyclopropenone (DPC). The clonotype comes from a woman aged 18-30 years with alopecia areata. Some clones in this sample may be carry-over from other donors' samples.

This receptor has the CDR3 CASSFGDWPYEQYF. The DNA is TGTGCCAGCAGCTTCGGGGACTGGCCATACGAGCAGTACTTC. The chain employs TRBV7-9 and TRBJ2-7; possibly the D gene is TRBD2, per 6 matching bases. Relative to germline, V is 3 bases shorter and J is 4 bases shorter, with 13 bases between their ends. Via the germline V gene (reference sequence), CDR1 is SEHNR and CDR2 FQNEAQ. The CDR3 contains 14 residues, cysteine and phenylalanine counted. Only the CDR3 part of the read is kept: 42 bases, read in frame from the first base.